The T cell receptor beta chain described here comes from a study of OX40 agonist ivuxolimab in advanced cancers. Study in general: All patients had ivuxolimab intravenously every 2 weeks at 0.01 to 10 mg/kg. Participants averaged about 60 years of age (range about 23 to 80) and were under 90% male. Study-level points and caveats: Compared with CD4+, CD8+ T cells on average had more expanded clones.

Points on this clone: Its antigen remains unknown.

CDR1 is SGHTA, CDR2 FQGNSA, per germline. J gave up 9 bases and V 5 bases, and 3 bases lay outside the gene matches. CDR3 length equals 13 residues. The method was immunoSEQ multiplex PCR; TCRdb's version includes in-frame clones alone and lacks a portion of them. The sample comprises around 93,000 clones, around nine tenths of which are singletons, and around 1.5% rests with the top ten. The specimen was CD4+ or CD8+ T cells sorted from blood, collected in a trial of the OX40 agonist ivuxolimab. This sequence was found in an adult with an advanced solid tumor such as melanoma, head and neck, liver or kidney cancer. This chain uses TRBV7-2 with TRBJ2-1; 11 bases are shared with TRBD2. CDR3 sequence (DNA): TGTGCCAGCAGCCTGGGGACTAGCGGTGAGCAGTTCTTC. Translated: CASSLGTSGEQFF. The full variable domain, its missing parts supplied by reference TRBV7-2 and TRBJ2-1, is GAGVSQSPSNKVTEKGKDVELRCDPISGHTALYWYRQSLGQGLEFLIYFQGNSAPDKSGLPSDRFSAERTGGSVSTLTIQRTQQEDSAVYLCASSLGTSGEQFFGPGTRLTVL.